This T cell receptor (beta chain) derives from a study of blood T cell repertoires in COVID-19. Whole-study context: The United States, Italy and Spain supplied acute and convalescent COVID-19 samples.

Remarks on this clone: In the same sample, other DNA sequences code for this CDR3.

Per the authors' pipeline: Estimation of nucleated cell counts was performed using reference gene primer amplification. Sequencing was performed with immunoSEQ multiplex PCR; in TCRdb, only in-frame clones are kept and a portion is missing. The V and J calls and clone size are taken from that table; D and trimming were inferred from the DNA. The sample includes approximately 56,000 clones, around four fifths of them seen just once. The germline V gene has CDR1 SGHRS and CDR2 YFSETQ. Germline trimming cut 4 bases from V and 1 base from J; bases unmatched to any gene: 6. CDR3 size: 16 residues. This chain links TRBV5-1 with TRBJ1-2; TRBD1 aligns across 11 bases. What was sequenced was peripheral blood. The clonotype was recovered from an elderly woman with acute or convalescent COVID-19. The CDR3 DNA reads as TGCGCCAGCAGCGTATCCGGGACAGGGGGTAACTATGGCTACACCTTC. It specifies CASSVSGTGGNYGYTF.